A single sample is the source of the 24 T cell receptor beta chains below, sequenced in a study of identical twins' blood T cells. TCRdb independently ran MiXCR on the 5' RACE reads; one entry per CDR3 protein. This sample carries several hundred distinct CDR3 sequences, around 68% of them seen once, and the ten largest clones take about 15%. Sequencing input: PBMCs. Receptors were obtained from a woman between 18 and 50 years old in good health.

Here the CDR3 DNA reads TGTGCCAGCAGTCCCTGGACAGGGGAGGGCTACACCTTC. Translation: CASSPWTGEGYTF. V usage is TRBV6-2 or TRBV6-3 and J usage is TRBJ1-2, with TRBD1 identical over 9 bases. V was clipped by 5 bases and J by 8 bases; unmatched bases: 6. This CDR3 contains 13 residues. Germline CDR1 MNHEY, CDR2 SVGEGT.

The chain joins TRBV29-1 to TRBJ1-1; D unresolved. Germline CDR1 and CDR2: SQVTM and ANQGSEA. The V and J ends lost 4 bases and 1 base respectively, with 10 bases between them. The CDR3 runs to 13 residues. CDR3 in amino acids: CSVGFQTNTEAFF. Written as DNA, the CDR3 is TGCAGCGTTGGGTTTCAGACGAACACTGAAGCTTTCTTT.

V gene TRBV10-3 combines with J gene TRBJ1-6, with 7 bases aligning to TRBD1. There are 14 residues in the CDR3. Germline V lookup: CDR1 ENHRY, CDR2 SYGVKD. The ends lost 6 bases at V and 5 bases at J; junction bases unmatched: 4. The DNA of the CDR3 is TGTGCCATCAGACCCGACAGGGATAATTCACCCCTCCACTTT. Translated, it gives CAIRPDRDNSPLHF.

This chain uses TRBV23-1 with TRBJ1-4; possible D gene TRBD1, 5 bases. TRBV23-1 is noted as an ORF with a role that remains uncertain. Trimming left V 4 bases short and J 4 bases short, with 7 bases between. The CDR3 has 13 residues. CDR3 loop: CASSLGHNEKLFF. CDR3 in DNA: TGCGCCAGCAGTCTAGGACATAATGAAAAACTGTTTTTT.

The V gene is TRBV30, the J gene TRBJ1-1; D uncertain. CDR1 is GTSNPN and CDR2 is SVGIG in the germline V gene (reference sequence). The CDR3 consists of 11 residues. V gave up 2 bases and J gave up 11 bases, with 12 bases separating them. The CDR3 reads CAWSQALIAFF. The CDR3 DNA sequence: TGTGCCTGGAGTCAGGCCCTAATTGCTTTCTTT. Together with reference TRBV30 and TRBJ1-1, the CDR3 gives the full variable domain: SQTIHQWPATLVQPVGSPLSLECTVEGTSNPNLYWYRQAAGRGLQLLFYSVGIGQISSEVPQNLSASRPQDRQFILSSKKLLLSDSGFYLCAWSQALIAFFGQGTRLTVV.

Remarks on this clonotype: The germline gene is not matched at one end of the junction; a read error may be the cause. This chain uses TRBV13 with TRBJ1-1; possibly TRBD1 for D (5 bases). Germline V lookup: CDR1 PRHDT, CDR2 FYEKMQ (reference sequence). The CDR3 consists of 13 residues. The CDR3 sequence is CASSIGESTEAFF. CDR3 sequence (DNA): TGTGCCAGCAGCATAGGGGAGAGCACTGAAGCTTTCTTT.

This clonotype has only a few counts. In DNA form, the CDR3 reads TGTGCCAGCAGTCAATCAGGGGGCGATGGCTACACCTTC. Translation gives CASSQSGGDGYTF. The rearrangement links TRBV25-1 to TRBJ1-2, with 8 bases that match TRBD1. Looked up from germline, CDR1 is MGHDK and CDR2 is SYGVNS. V dropped 5 bases and J dropped 6; count of bases not matched to a gene: 5. The CDR3 has 13 residues.

The CDR3 loop is CASSSSGLNGYTF. The DNA of the CDR3 is TGTGCCAGCAGTTCATCAGGGTTGAATGGCTACACCTTC. The genes are TRBV6-5 and TRBJ1-2, with D tentatively TRBD1 (5 bases). The length of the CDR3 is 13 residues. V lost 4 bases to trimming and J lost 6 bases, with 12 bases between them. Germline V gives CDR1 MNHEY, CDR2 SVGAGI.

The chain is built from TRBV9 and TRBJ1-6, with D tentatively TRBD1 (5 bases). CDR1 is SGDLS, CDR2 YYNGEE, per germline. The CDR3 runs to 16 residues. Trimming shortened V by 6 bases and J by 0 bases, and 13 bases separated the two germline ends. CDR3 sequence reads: CASTHGGSSYNSPLHF. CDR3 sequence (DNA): TGTGCCAGCACCCACGGGGGTAGCTCCTATAATTCACCCCTCCACTTT.

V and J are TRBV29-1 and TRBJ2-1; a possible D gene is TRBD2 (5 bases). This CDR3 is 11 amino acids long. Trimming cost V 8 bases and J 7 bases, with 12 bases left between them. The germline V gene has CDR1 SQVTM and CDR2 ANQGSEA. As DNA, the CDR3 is TGCAGCACAATCAGCGGAAATGAGCAGTTCTTC. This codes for CSTISGNEQFF.

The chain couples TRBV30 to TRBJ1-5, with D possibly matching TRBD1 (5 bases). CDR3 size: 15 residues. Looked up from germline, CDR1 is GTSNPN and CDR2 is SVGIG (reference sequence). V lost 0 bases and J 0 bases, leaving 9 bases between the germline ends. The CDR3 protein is CAWSVRGVSNQPQHF. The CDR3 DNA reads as TGTGCCTGGAGTGTACGGGGGGTTAGCAATCAGCCCCAGCATTTT. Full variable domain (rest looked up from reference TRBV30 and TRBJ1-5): SQTIHQWPATLVQPVGSPLSLECTVEGTSNPNLYWYRQAAGRGLQLLFYSVGIGQISSEVPQNLSASRPQDRQFILSSKKLLLSDSGFYLCAWSVRGVSNQPQHFGDGTRLSIL.

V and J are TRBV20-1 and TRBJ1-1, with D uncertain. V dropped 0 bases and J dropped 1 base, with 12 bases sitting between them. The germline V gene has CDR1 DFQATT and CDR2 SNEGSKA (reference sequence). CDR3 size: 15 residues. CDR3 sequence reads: CSARDFGEANTEAFF. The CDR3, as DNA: TGCAGTGCTAGAGATTTCGGGGAGGCGAACACTGAAGCTTTCTTT.

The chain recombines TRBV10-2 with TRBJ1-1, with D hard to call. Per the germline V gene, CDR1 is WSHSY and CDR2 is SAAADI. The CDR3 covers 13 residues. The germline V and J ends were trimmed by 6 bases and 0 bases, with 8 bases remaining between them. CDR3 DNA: TGCGCCAGCAGAGAAAGAATGAACACTGAAGCTTTCTTT. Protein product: CASRERMNTEAFF.

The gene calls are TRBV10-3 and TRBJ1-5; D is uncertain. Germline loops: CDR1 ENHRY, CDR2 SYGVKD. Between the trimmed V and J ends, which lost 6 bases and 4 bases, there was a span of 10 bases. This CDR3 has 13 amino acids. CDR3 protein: CAIRGGRNQPQHF. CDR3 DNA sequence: TGTGCCATCAGGGGCGGGAGAAATCAGCCCCAGCATTTT.

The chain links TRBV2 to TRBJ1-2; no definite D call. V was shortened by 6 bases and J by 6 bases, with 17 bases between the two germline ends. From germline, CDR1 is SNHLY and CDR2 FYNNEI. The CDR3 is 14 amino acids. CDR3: CASSDLSEVDGYTF. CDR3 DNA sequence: TGTGCCAGCAGCGATTTAAGTGAGGTAGATGGCTACACCTTC. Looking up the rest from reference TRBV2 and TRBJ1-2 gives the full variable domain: EPEVTQTPSHQVTQMGQEVILRCVPISNHLYFYWYRQILGQKVEFLVSFYNNEISEKSEIFDDQFSVERPDGSNFTLKIRSTKLEDSAMYFCASSDLSEVDGYTFGSGTRLTVV.

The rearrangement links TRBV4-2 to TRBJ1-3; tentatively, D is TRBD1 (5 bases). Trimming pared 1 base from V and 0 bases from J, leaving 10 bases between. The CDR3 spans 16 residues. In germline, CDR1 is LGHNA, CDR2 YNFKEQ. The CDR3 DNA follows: TGTGCCAGCAGCCAAGCTCAGACAGTCTCTGGAAACACCATATATTTT. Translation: CASSQAQTVSGNTIYF.

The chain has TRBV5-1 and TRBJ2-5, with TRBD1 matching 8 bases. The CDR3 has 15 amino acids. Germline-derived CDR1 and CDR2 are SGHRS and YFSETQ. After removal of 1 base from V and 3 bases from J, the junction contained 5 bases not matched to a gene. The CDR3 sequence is CASSLTGTGEETQYF. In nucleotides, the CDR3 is TGCGCCAGCAGCTTGACGGGGACAGGAGAAGAGACCCAGTACTTC.

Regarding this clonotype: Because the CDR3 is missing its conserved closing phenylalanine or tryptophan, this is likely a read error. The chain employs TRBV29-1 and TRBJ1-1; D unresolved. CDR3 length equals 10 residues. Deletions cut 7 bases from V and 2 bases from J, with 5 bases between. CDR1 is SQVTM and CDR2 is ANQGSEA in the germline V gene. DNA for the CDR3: TGCAGCGCAACCAACACTGAAGCTTTCCTT. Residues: CSATNTEAFL.

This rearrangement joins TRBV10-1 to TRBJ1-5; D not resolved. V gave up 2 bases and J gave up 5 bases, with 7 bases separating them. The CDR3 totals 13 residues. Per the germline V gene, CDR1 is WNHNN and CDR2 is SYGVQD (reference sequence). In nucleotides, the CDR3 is TGCGCCAGCAGTGAGGGGGAGGATCAGCCCCAGCATTTT. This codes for CASSEGEDQPQHF.

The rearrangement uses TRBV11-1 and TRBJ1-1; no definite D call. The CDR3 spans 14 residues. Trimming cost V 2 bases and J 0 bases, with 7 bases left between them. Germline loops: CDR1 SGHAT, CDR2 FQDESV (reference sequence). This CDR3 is CASSLRQLNTEAFF. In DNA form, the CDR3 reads TGTGCCAGCAGCTTACGCCAGTTGAACACTGAAGCTTTCTTT. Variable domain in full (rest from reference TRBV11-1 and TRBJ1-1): EAEVAQSPRYKITEKSQAVAFWCDPISGHATLYWYRQILGQGPELLVQFQDESVVDDSQLPKDRFSAERLKGVDSTLKIQPAELGDSAMYLCASSLRQLNTEAFFGQGTRLTVV.

The CDR3 sequence is CSGHRGQNEQFF. Here the CDR3 DNA reads TGCAGCGGACACAGGGGGCAAAATGAGCAGTTCTTC. The chain is built from TRBV29-1 and TRBJ2-1; TRBD1 aligns across 9 bases. The CDR3 totals 12 residues. Germline CDR1 is SQVTM and CDR2 is ANQGSEA. The V segment lost 7 bases and the J segment 7 bases; nucleotides outside the gene matches: 5.

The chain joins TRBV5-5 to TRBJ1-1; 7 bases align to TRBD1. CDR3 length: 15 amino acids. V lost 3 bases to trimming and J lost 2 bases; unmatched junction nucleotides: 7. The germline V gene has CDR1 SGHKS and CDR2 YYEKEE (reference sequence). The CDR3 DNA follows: TGTGCCAGCAGCTCAGACAGGGAAAGAAACACTGAAGCTTTCTTT. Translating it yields CASSSDRERNTEAFF.

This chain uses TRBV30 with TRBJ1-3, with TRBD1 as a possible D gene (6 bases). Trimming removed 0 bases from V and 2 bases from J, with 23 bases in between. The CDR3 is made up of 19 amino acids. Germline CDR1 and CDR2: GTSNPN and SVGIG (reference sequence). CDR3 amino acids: CAWSVIRSYRRGTGNTIYF. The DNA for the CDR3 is TGTGCCTGGAGTGTAATCCGGAGCTATAGGAGGGGGACTGGAAACACCATATATTTT.

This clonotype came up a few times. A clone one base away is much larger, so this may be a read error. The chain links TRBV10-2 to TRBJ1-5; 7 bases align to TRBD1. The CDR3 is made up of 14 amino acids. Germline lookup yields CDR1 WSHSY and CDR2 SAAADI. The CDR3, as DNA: TGCGCCAGCCGGGGACAGATCATGGATCAGTCCCAGCATTTT. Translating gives CASRGQIMDQSQHF.